This is a list of T cell receptor beta chains from one sample in a study of CD8+ T cells in alopecia areata. The repertoire was sequenced with immunoSEQ multiplex PCR; TCRdb's copy has only in-frame clones and lacks some. The data show over 85,000 clones, 35% to 45% seen once. The specimen was CD4+ T cells sorted from blood. Every receptor here comes from a human donor with alopecia areata. Both conserved end residues are part of each CDR3. The D gene is left open where the match is weak. For some rows the clone size is stated as once, few or many, or as a class when expanded; others skip it.

d_gene,v_gene,j_gene,abundance,CDR3aa,CDR3nt
.,TRBV30,TRBJ1-5,.,CAWSVGEGGQPQHF,TGTGCCTGGAGTGTGGGGGAGGGGGGTCAGCCCCAGCATTTT
TRBD1,TRBV29-1,TRBJ2-1,.,CSVAWRGTGLSNEQFF,TGCAGCGTCGCATGGAGGGGGACAGGGCTTTCTAATGAGCAGTTCTTC
.,TRBV29-1,TRBJ2-5,.,CSVEGLSKETQYF,TGCAGCGTTGAAGGCCTTTCTAAAGAGACCCAGTACTTC
TRBD2,TRBV18,TRBJ2-5,few,CASSALAGDQETQYF,TGTGCCAGCTCGGCACTAGCGGGAGACCAAGAGACCCAGTACTTC
TRBD2,TRBV7-9,TRBJ2-7,.,CASRKTSGTYEQYF,TGTGCCAGCAGGAAAACTAGCGGGACCTACGAGCAGTACTTC
.,TRBV7-2,TRBJ2-5,few,CASSRDRSETQYF,TGTGCCAGCAGCCGAGACAGGAGCGAGACCCAGTACTTC
.,TRBV7-9,TRBJ1-6,.,CASSLESITSNSPLHF,TGTGCCAGCAGCTTAGAATCGATTACCAGTAATTCACCCCTCCACTTT
.,TRBV5-4,TRBJ1-1,.,CASSFRGNTEAFF,TGTGCCAGCAGCTTCAGGGGTAACACTGAAGCTTTCTTT
.,TRBV18,TRBJ2-2,few,CASSQDFTGELFF,TGTGCCAGCTCACAGGACTTTACCGGGGAGCTGTTTTTT
.,TRBV5-1,TRBJ1-4,.,CASSSTGNEKLFF,TGCGCCAGCAGCTCCACAGGGAATGAAAAACTGTTTTTT
.,TRBV6-1,TRBJ2-7,.,CASTGTYEQYF,TGTGCCAGCACAGGGACCTACGAGCAGTACTTC
TRBD1,TRBV10-3,TRBJ2-7,few,CAISDPGQIYEQYF,TGTGCCATCAGTGATCCGGGACAGATTTACGAGCAGTACTTC
.,TRBV30,TRBJ2-2,.,CAWSVGDNNTGELFF,TGTGCCTGGAGCGTGGGGGACAACAACACCGGGGAGCTGTTTTTT
.,TRBV7-2,TRBJ2-5,few,CASSSETQYF,TGTGCCAGCAGCTCGGAGACCCAGTACTTC
TRBD2,TRBV18,TRBJ2-7,.,CASSPRSGRAGEQYF,TGTGCCAGCTCACCGCGAAGCGGGAGGGCCGGAGAGCAGTACTTC
TRBD1,TRBV28,TRBJ1-2,few,CASSLATTGIYGYTF,TGTGCCAGCAGTTTGGCAACGACAGGGATCTATGGCTACACCTTC
.,TRBV18,TRBJ1-3,.,CASSRTEKGNTIYF,TGTGCCAGCTCACGAACAGAGAAAGGAAACACCATATATTTT
TRBD1,TRBV7-2,TRBJ2-2,.,CASSLDRAGELFF,TGTGCCAGCAGCCTCGACAGGGCCGGGGAGCTGTTTTTT
.,TRBV5-6,TRBJ1-2,.,CASSLGARGSGYTF,TGTGCCAGCAGCTTGGGGGCCAGGGGCTCTGGCTACACCTTC
.,TRBV7-2,TRBJ2-1,few,CASSLVTRSYNEQFF,TGTGCCAGCAGCTTAGTGACGCGCTCCTACAATGAGCAGTTCTTC
TRBD2,TRBV7-2,TRBJ2-5,.,CASSLLASGGPGKTQYF,TGTGCCAGCAGCTTATTGGCTAGCGGGGGCCCGGGCAAGACCCAGTACTTC
TRBD1,TRBV4-2,TRBJ2-3,.,CASSRTGGGTDTQYF,TGTGCCAGCAGTCGGACAGGGGGTGGCACAGATACGCAGTATTTT
TRBD1,TRBV5-1,TRBJ2-2,.,CASSPLDRGDTGELFF,TGCGCCAGCAGCCCGCTGGACAGGGGGGACACCGGGGAGCTGTTTTTT
.,TRBV4-2,TRBJ2-7,few,CASSQDLSSGVRF,TGTGCCAGCAGCCAAGATCTTTCCTCAGGGGTCCGCTTC
.,TRBV29-1,TRBJ1-2,.,CSVAQGGYGYTF,TGCAGCGTTGCTCAGGGTGGTTATGGCTACACCTTC
.,TRBV6-6,TRBJ2-3,few,CASSYATYTDTQYF,TGTGCCAGCAGTTACGCGACTTACACAGATACGCAGTATTTT
.,TRBV11-2,TRBJ1-1,few,CASSLITEAFF,TGTGCCAGCAGCTTAATCACTGAAGCTTTCTTT
.,TRBV6-5,TRBJ2-7,once,CASSYSRYGPTYEQYF,TGTGCCAGCAGTTACTCGAGATATGGCCCGACCTACGAGCAGTACTTC
.,TRBV28,TRBJ1-2,few,CASLDGIYGYTF,TGTGCCAGCCTGGACGGAATCTATGGCTACACCTTC